The 15 T cell receptor beta chains presented below share a single source sample, sequenced in a study of regulatory T cells in long-lasting Graves disease. Stated time point: newly diagnosed GD, antithyroid drugs for less than 3 months. PBMCs were the source of the RNA used for TCR sequencing. According to the study, TCR beta libraries were built with iRepertoire HTBI primers and CDR3-region Arm-PCR. TCRdb reanalysed the multiplex PCR reads using MiXCR and keeps one entry per CDR3 protein. The sample contains a few hundred thousand distinct CDR3 sequences, 15% to 20% of which appear only once. These sequences were also reported in another study, on T cells in Graves' hyperthyroidism and ophthalmopathy.

The sample in question was peripheral blood mononuclear cells (PBMCs), obtained at new diagnosis, from a patient treated with antithyroid drugs. The receptors come from a woman aged 30 to 39 with Graves disease.

This clonotype was recorded many times. The rearrangement links TRBV2 to TRBJ2-2; the D gene is possibly TRBD1 (5 bases). V was clipped by 6 bases and J by 3 bases, with 11 bases between them. Germline V gene data show CDR1 as SNHLY and CDR2 as FYNNEI. The length of the CDR3 is 14 residues. The chain's CDR3 is CASRIDSYTGELFF. DNA of the CDR3: TGTGCCAGCAGGATAGACAGCTACACCGGGGAGCTGTTTTTT.

The gene calls are TRBV19 and TRBJ2-2; TRBD1 agrees at 9 bases. The CDR3 totals 15 residues. V lost 6 bases, J lost 2 bases, and 4 bases stayed unmatched. CDR1 is LNHDA and CDR2 is SQIVND in the germline V gene (reference sequence). The CDR3, as DNA: TGTGCCAGTAGAAGGGACAGGGTCAACACCGGGGAGCTGTTTTTT. Its protein product is CASRRDRVNTGELFF.

This clonotype appeared many times. This chain joins TRBV7-3 and TRBJ2-1; 13 bases match TRBD2. The trim removed 1 base at V and 2 bases at J, leaving 11 bases unmatched. This CDR3 has 20 amino acids. Germline CDR1 is SGHTA and CDR2 is FQGTGA. The CDR3 nucleotides are TGTGCCAGCAGCTTAAGGACTAGCGGGGGAGAAAGGTCGGCCTACAATGAGCAGTTCTTC. Residues: CASSLRTSGGERSAYNEQFF.

Notes on this clonotype: Germline and junction disagree at one end, which may indicate a read error. This chain joins TRBV7-9 and TRBJ2-1; the match to TRBD1 covers 12 bases. Judging by the DNA end, TRBJ2-5 fits better; the J call may be wrong. Germline V gene sequence: CDR1 SEHNR, CDR2 FQNEAQ (reference sequence). This CDR3 is 15 amino acids long. The CDR3 DNA is TGTGCCGGCAGCTTGGGGGACAGGGGGCGAGAGACCCAGTACTTC. Amino acid sequence: CAGSLGDRGRETQYF.

The chain links TRBV7-2 to TRBJ2-4; 8 bases agree with TRBD1. The CDR3 extends over 17 amino acids. CDR1 is SGHTA and CDR2 is FQGNSA in the germline V gene. Unmatched junction bases numbered 5, after V lost 1 base and J lost 0 bases. CDR3 region: CASSLGGTGLAKNIQYF. The CDR3 DNA reads as TGTGCCAGCAGCTTAGGGGGGACAGGACTAGCCAAAAACATTCAGTACTTC.

The sample holds many counts of this clonotype. This chain uses TRBV6-2 or TRBV6-3 with TRBJ2-3, with D perhaps TRBD2 (5 bases). This CDR3 spans 12 amino acids. Germline lookup yields CDR1 MNHEY and CDR2 SVGEGT. V dropped 4 bases and J dropped 6 bases, with 8 bases sitting between them. CDR3 DNA sequence: TGTGCCAGCAGTTCGGACTCGGATACGCAGTATTTT. This codes for CASSSDSDTQYF.

This clonotype has at least ten counts. V and J are TRBV12-3 or TRBV12-4 and TRBJ1-2; D is uncertain. Trimming pared 5 bases from V and 5 bases from J, leaving 12 bases between. The CDR3 has 13 residues. The CDR3 sequence: CASSPGVAYGYTF. The CDR3 coding sequence is TGTGCCAGCAGTCCCGGGGTTGCGTATGGCTACACCTTC.

In DNA, the CDR3 is TGTGCCAGCAGTCCCAACCGGGACGGCCGAGAGACCCAGTACTTC. Its translation is CASSPNRDGRETQYF. The J gene is TRBJ2-5, the V gene TRBV9, with D perhaps given as TRBD1 or TRBD2 (5 bases each). This CDR3 contains 15 residues. Germline-derived CDR1 and CDR2 are SGDLS and YYNGEE. V was shortened by 5 bases and J by 4 bases, with 18 bases between the two germline ends.

Of note for this clonotype: The CDR3 does not close with the conserved phenylalanine or tryptophan, likely indicating a read error. The chain has TRBV2 and TRBJ1-1; 7 positions match TRBD1. CDR1 is SNHLY, CDR2 FYNNEI, per germline. This CDR3 spans 16 amino acids. CDR3 bases: TGTGCCAGCAGCTCTCCCACGGGACAGCTGAACGCTGAAGCTTTCCTT. Protein: CASSSPTGQLNAEAFL.

This clonotype came up many times. This rearrangement joins TRBV6-5 to TRBJ1-6, with D possibly TRBD1 on 6 matching bases. The germline V and J ends were trimmed by 2 bases and 10 bases, with 24 bases remaining between them. The CDR3 loop spans 18 amino acids. From germline, CDR1 is MNHEY and CDR2 SVGAGI. CDR3 residues: CASSYQPPSTGGRSPLHF. CDR3 nucleotide sequence: TGTGCCAGCAGTTACCAACCTCCTTCGACAGGTGGGAGGTCACCCCTCCACTTT.

On this clonotype itself: A much larger clone sits a single nucleotide away, making a read error possible. J is TRBJ1-4 and V is TRBV12-3 or TRBV12-4; 8 bases fit TRBD1. The CDR3 extends over 15 amino acids. Trimming removed 4 bases from V and 8 bases from J; junction bases left unmatched: 9. The CDR3 region is CASSSRTGGGEKLFF. In DNA form, the CDR3 reads TGTGCCAGCAGTTCTAGAACAGGGGGTGGAGAAAAACTGTTTTTT.

This clonotype came up many times. The chain couples TRBV10-3 to TRBJ1-4; no definite D call. CDR1 ENHRY and CDR2 SYGVKD come from the germline V gene. The CDR3 has 15 residues. The V gene lost 8 bases and the J gene lost 5 bases, with 18 bases spanning the gap. Here the CDR3 reads CAIGRSDGPNEKLFF. The CDR3 bases are TGTGCCATCGGGCGTTCGGACGGACCCAATGAAAAACTGTTTTTT.

The chain employs TRBV19 and TRBJ1-5; D possibly corresponds to TRBD1 (6 bases). The CDR3 is made up of 15 amino acids. Trimming pared 8 bases from V and 4 bases from J, leaving 18 bases between. From germline, CDR1 is LNHDA and CDR2 SQIVND (reference sequence). CDR3 residues: CASREQGPANQPQHF. The CDR3 nucleotides read TGTGCCAGTCGGGAACAGGGTCCCGCTAATCAGCCCCAGCATTTT.

At least ten counts were recorded for this clonotype. The rearrangement uses TRBV12-3 or TRBV12-4 and TRBJ2-5; D is ambiguous. V was clipped by 6 bases and J by 5 bases, with 13 bases between them. There are 13 residues in the CDR3. The CDR3 nucleotides read TGTGCCAGCAGCCCCACAGAGGTGGAGACCCAGTACTTC. It specifies CASSPTEVETQYF.

This clonotype was detected many times. V usage is TRBV7-9 and J usage is TRBJ1-1; D not resolved. V was trimmed by 2 bases and J by 6 bases, leaving 7 bases between them. CDR1 is SEHNR, CDR2 FQNEAQ, per germline (reference sequence). CDR3 length equals 12 residues. The CDR3 DNA sequence: TGTGCCAGCAGCTTACCGGCAGCTGAAGCTTTCTTT. Protein product: CASSLPAAEAFF. Using reference TRBV7-9 and TRBJ1-1 for the parts outside the CDR3, the full variable domain is DTGVSQNPRHKITKRGQNVTFRCDPISEHNRLYWYRQTLGQGPEFLTYFQNEAQLEKSRLLSDRFSAERPKGSFSTLEIQRTEQGDSAMYLCASSLPAAEAFFGQGTRLTVV.